The rows below give T cell receptor beta chains drawn from one sample of a study of a mutant IDH1 vaccine in newly diagnosed glioma. These receptors are not linked to any known antigen. Here immunoSEQ multiplex PCR was the method, and the copy in TCRdb shows in-frame clones only, minus some. This sample carries 30,000 to 35,000 clones, over 85% of them seen once, and the ten largest clones take about 2.2%. Sequenced here: PBMCs, sampled from a glioma patient whose treatment included an IDH1 peptide vaccine. These receptors originate from a man between 40 and 49 years old with glioma. Both conserved end residues are part of each CDR3. The D gene is left open where the match is weak. Clone size is shown for a subset of rows, as once, few, many or a class of expanded clone.

TRBJ1-1 | - | - | TRBV28 | TGTGCCAGCACTGTGGGTTCACAGGGAGCTTTCTTT | CASTVGSQGAFF
TRBJ2-5 | - | TRBD2 | TRBV29-1 | TGCAGCGTTGAATGGGCGGGGGGCTCAGGGGAGACCCAGTACTTC | CSVEWAGGSGETQYF
TRBJ1-1 | - | TRBD1 | TRBV5-1 | TGCGCCAGCAGCTTGGGTCTAGGGACAGGGGTGCAGGGGGAAGCTTTCTTT | CASSLGLGTGVQGEAFF
TRBJ2-1 | - | TRBD2 | TRBV19 | TGTGCCAGTAGTACCAGACTAGCGGGACTCCCCCAGTTCTTC | CASSTRLAGLPQFF
TRBJ1-2 | - | - | TRBV6-1 | TGTGCCAGCAGTGGATCAGATCGCCATGGCTACACCTTC | CASSGSDRHGYTF
TRBJ1-2 | - | - | TRBV30 | TGTGCCTGGCGTAAAATGGGGGTTTATGGCTACACCTTC | CAWRKMGVYGYTF
TRBJ2-1 | - | - | TRBV9 | TGTGCCAGCAGCGGCGGAGACTCCTCCTACAATGAGCAGTTCTTC | CASSGGDSSYNEQFF
TRBJ1-3 | - | - | TRBV28 | TGTGCCAGCAGTTTGTCCCGAAGGCTAGAGGGAAACACCATATATTTT | CASSLSRRLEGNTIYF
TRBJ2-5 | - | - | TRBV30 | TGTGCCTGGAGAAGGTCCCCGGAGACCCAGTACTTC | CAWRRSPETQYF
TRBJ1-2 | - | - | TRBV6-1 | TGTGCCAGCAGTGATGGAGGCAGGGCGTTCTTCTATGGCTACACCTTC | CASSDGGRAFFYGYTF
TRBJ1-6 | - | - | TRBV7-2 | TGTGCCAGCAGCTTACGGGGAGATAATTCACCCCTCCACTTT | CASSLRGDNSPLHF
TRBJ1-5 | - | - | TRBV19 | TGTGCCAGTACCGACACAGGACTCTATAGCAATCAGCCCCAGCATTTT | CASTDTGLYSNQPQHF
TRBJ2-2 | - | - | TRBV6-4 | TGTGCCAGCAGTGTCGAACTCGGCACCGGGGAGCTGTTTTTT | CASSVELGTGELFF
TRBJ1-3 | - | TRBD1 | TRBV5-1 | TGCGCCAGCAGCTTGGAGGGCAGGGGCTTTTTTTCAGGGGGATCCGGAAACACCATATATTTT | CASSLEGRGFFSGGSGNTIYF
TRBJ2-1 | - | - | TRBV28 | TGTGCCAGCAGTTCACCGGGGCGATCCTATGAGCAGTTCTTC | CASSSPGRSYEQFF
TRBJ2-4 | - | TRBD2 | TRBV7-9 | TGTGCCAGCAGCCCCCGAGGCGGGGAGGGTAACATTCAGTACTTC | CASSPRGGEGNIQYF
TRBJ2-5 | - | - | TRBV10-3 | TGTGCCATCAAAGGCCAGGGGGACTCAGAAGAGACCCAGTACTTC | CAIKGQGDSEETQYF
TRBJ1-6 | - | TRBD1 | TRBV30 | TGTGCCTGGAGTACCAAAGGGGGCGCAAATAATTCACCCCTCCACTTT | CAWSTKGGANNSPLHF
TRBJ2-3 | - | TRBD1 | TRBV11-3 | TGTGCCAGCAGCTTAGGCCCGACAGGGTCTAGTACAGATACGCAGTATTTT | CASSLGPTGSSTDTQYF
TRBJ1-4 | - | - | TRBV7-2 | TGTGCCAGCAGCCTGTTTGGCCAAGAAAAACTGTTTTTT | CASSLFGQEKLFF
TRBJ2-7 | once | TRBD1 | TRBV13 | TGTGCCAGCAGCTTAGGAGGGGGCCGATACGAGCAGTACTTC | CASSLGGGRYEQYF
TRBJ1-2 | - | TRBD1 | TRBV28 | TGTGCCAGCACTTCCACGGACAGGCATGGCTACACCTTC | CASTSTDRHGYTF
TRBJ1-1 | - | TRBD1 | TRBV5-4 | TGTGCCAGCAGCTTGGACGCCAGGGGGGGCACTGAAGCTTTCTTT | CASSLDARGGTEAFF
TRBJ1-4 | - | - | TRBV30 | TGTGCCTGGAGTGTAGGGGGGAAACTGTTTTTT | CAWSVGGKLFF
TRBJ2-3 | - | TRBD2 | TRBV9 | TGTGCCAGCAGCGCACAGACTAGCGGGAGGGTAGATACGCAGTATTTT | CASSAQTSGRVDTQYF
TRBJ1-2 | - | - | TRBV4-1 | TGCGCCAGCAGCCCGACGGGGGTAGGCGGTGGCTACACCTTC | CASSPTGVGGGYTF
TRBJ1-5 | - | - | TRBV28 | TGTGCCAGCAGTCGCCCCGGGACAAAGGATCAGCCCCAGCATTTT | CASSRPGTKDQPQHF
TRBJ2-3 | - | TRBD2 | TRBV5-1 | TGCGCCAGCAGCTTGGCCGGACTAGCGGGGGGATCAGATACGCAGTATTTT | CASSLAGLAGGSDTQYF